The rows below give T cell receptor beta chains drawn from one sample of a study of cytotoxic CD8 clonotypes in ibrutinib-treated CLL. Data came from immunoSEQ multiplex PCR; TCRdb stores just in-frame clones and leaves some out. The table has roughly 300,000 clones, roughly 76% seen once; the top ten hold about 5.8%. Source: PBMCs, taken at disease progression, from a patient treated with ibrutinib. The receptors originated from a human donor with chronic lymphocytic leukemia. The CDR3 runs from the conserved cysteine through the conserved F or W. D genes are given only for firm matches. A row's size may be missing; if present it is once, few, many or a size class.

D gene: .; J gene: TRBJ2-5; clone size: .; V gene: TRBV4-1; CDR3 DNA: TGCGCCAGCAGCCAGTTCGGCAGCCTGAGCGATCAAGAGACCCAGTACTTC; CDR3 protein: CASSQFGSLSDQETQYF
D gene: .; J gene: TRBJ2-7; clone size: .; V gene: TRBV15; CDR3 DNA: TGTGCCACTAGCCGGGACGCACGCTCCTACGAGCAGTACTTC; CDR3 protein: CATSRDARSYEQYF
D gene: .; J gene: TRBJ2-7; clone size: .; V gene: TRBV6-1; CDR3 DNA: TGTGCCAGCAGTTTCCCGACCGGAATCGAGCAGTACTTC; CDR3 protein: CASSFPTGIEQYF
D gene: TRBD2; J gene: TRBJ2-3; clone size: .; V gene: TRBV10-3; CDR3 DNA: TGTGCCATCAGTGGGAATCAACTAGCGGGAGGGTACGATACGCAGTATTTT; CDR3 protein: CAISGNQLAGGYDTQYF
D gene: .; J gene: TRBJ1-6; clone size: .; V gene: TRBV5-1; CDR3 DNA: TGCGCCAGCAGCTTGGGCCCGGCCAATAATTCACCCCTCCACTTT; CDR3 protein: CASSLGPANNSPLHF
D gene: .; J gene: TRBJ1-6; clone size: few; V gene: TRBV7-9; CDR3 DNA: TGTGCCAGTCCGATTCGGGACGGCCCCCAATCACCCCTCCACTTT; CDR3 protein: CASPIRDGPQSPLHF
D gene: TRBD2; J gene: TRBJ2-5; clone size: .; V gene: TRBV5-1; CDR3 DNA: TGCGCCAGCAGCGCGAGACTGACTAGCGGAATACAAGAGACCCAGTACTTC; CDR3 protein: CASSARLTSGIQETQYF
D gene: .; J gene: TRBJ1-2; clone size: .; V gene: TRBV7-8; CDR3 DNA: TGTGCCAGCAGCAAGAGAAGAGACCGGCGGGACTATGGCTACACCTTC; CDR3 protein: CASSKRRDRRDYGYTF
D gene: .; J gene: TRBJ2-1; clone size: .; V gene: TRBV2; CDR3 DNA: TGTGCCAGCAGTGTGATAGGGGGCGCGTGGAGCGGGAGTGGTGAGCAGTTCTTC; CDR3 protein: CASSVIGGAWSGSGEQFF
D gene: .; J gene: TRBJ1-2; clone size: .; V gene: TRBV6-1; CDR3 DNA: TGTGCCAGTTACCCTCGGTGGGGGGCTGGTTATGGCTACACCTTC; CDR3 protein: CASYPRWGAGYGYTF
D gene: .; J gene: TRBJ2-3; clone size: .; V gene: TRBV5-4; CDR3 DNA: TGTGCCACCTGCTCGTCGGGGGATCCGGATACGCAGTATTTT; CDR3 protein: CATCSSGDPDTQYF
D gene: .; J gene: TRBJ2-7; clone size: .; V gene: TRBV7-2; CDR3 DNA: TGTGCCAGCAGCTTCTCCGGGACCCTCTCCTACGAGCAGTACTTC; CDR3 protein: CASSFSGTLSYEQYF
D gene: TRBD1; J gene: TRBJ2-3; clone size: once; V gene: TRBV14; CDR3 DNA: TGTGCCAGCAGCCTTAGGACAGGGGGTTCCACAGATACGCAGTATTTT; CDR3 protein: CASSLRTGGSTDTQYF
D gene: .; J gene: TRBJ2-3; clone size: .; V gene: TRBV9; CDR3 DNA: TGTGCCAGCAGCGGGTCAGATACGCAGTATTTT; CDR3 protein: CASSGSDTQYF
D gene: .; J gene: TRBJ2-3; clone size: .; V gene: TRBV9; CDR3 DNA: TGTGCCAGCAGCCTCATCAGTAGCTGGAGAGGGGCAGATACGCAGTATTTT; CDR3 protein: CASSLISSWRGADTQYF
D gene: TRBD1; J gene: TRBJ1-2; clone size: few; V gene: TRBV14; CDR3 DNA: TGTGCCAGCAGCCCTGAGACAGGGAATGGCTACACCTTC; CDR3 protein: CASSPETGNGYTF
D gene: .; J gene: TRBJ1-2; clone size: .; V gene: TRBV6-5; CDR3 DNA: TGTGCCAGCAGTCTGGGGGTCCGGGACAAGGCCCACACCTTC; CDR3 protein: CASSLGVRDKAHTF
D gene: .; J gene: TRBJ1-3; clone size: .; V gene: TRBV29-1; CDR3 DNA: TGCAGCGTTGAGCACTTAAACACCATATATTTT; CDR3 protein: CSVEHLNTIYF
D gene: TRBD1; J gene: TRBJ2-7; clone size: .; V gene: TRBV4-1; CDR3 DNA: TGCGCCAGCAGCCAGACAGGGACCTCCGAGCAGTACTTC; CDR3 protein: CASSQTGTSEQYF
D gene: TRBD1; J gene: TRBJ2-3; clone size: .; V gene: TRBV18; CDR3 DNA: TGTGCCAGCTCACCATCCGGGACAGGGTGGACAGATACGCAGTATTTT; CDR3 protein: CASSPSGTGWTDTQYF
D gene: TRBD1; J gene: TRBJ1-2; clone size: .; V gene: TRBV5-1; CDR3 DNA: TGCGCCAGCAGCCAAAAAGGGGTAACAGGGGCTGACTGCACCTTC; CDR3 protein: CASSQKGVTGADCTF
D gene: TRBD1; J gene: TRBJ2-7; clone size: few; V gene: TRBV11-2; CDR3 DNA: TGTGCCAGCAGCTTGACAGGGCACTACGAGCAGTACTTC; CDR3 protein: CASSLTGHYEQYF
D gene: TRBD1; J gene: TRBJ1-1; clone size: few; V gene: TRBV6-4; CDR3 DNA: TGTGCCAGCAGGGCCCAGGGACAGGGGGGGACTGAAGCTTTCTTT; CDR3 protein: CASRAQGQGGTEAFF
D gene: .; J gene: TRBJ2-1; clone size: few; V gene: TRBV6-5; CDR3 DNA: TGTGCCAGCAGTTACAATCTCCAGGGACAGCAGTTCTTC; CDR3 protein: CASSYNLQGQQFF
D gene: .; J gene: TRBJ2-1; clone size: .; V gene: TRBV14; CDR3 DNA: TGTGCCAGCAGGGGCAGGGGCAAAATTGAGCAGTTCTTC; CDR3 protein: CASRGRGKIEQFF
D gene: .; J gene: TRBJ1-6; clone size: .; V gene: TRBV6-6; CDR3 DNA: TGTGCCAGCCATCAGGGCTCCTATAATTCACCCCTCCACTTT; CDR3 protein: CASHQGSYNSPLHF
D gene: TRBD1; J gene: TRBJ2-7; clone size: .; V gene: TRBV27; CDR3 DNA: TGTGCCAGCAGTTTGCGGACAGGGGGTCTGAACGAGCAGTACTTC; CDR3 protein: CASSLRTGGLNEQYF
D gene: TRBD1; J gene: TRBJ1-1; clone size: .; V gene: TRBV6-5; CDR3 DNA: TGTGCCAGCACTGCGACAGGGGTAGATGGAGAAGCTTTCTTT; CDR3 protein: CASTATGVDGEAFF
D gene: .; J gene: TRBJ1-4; clone size: .; V gene: TRBV10-3; CDR3 DNA: TGTGCCATCAGTGAGTCCCTAACGAGGGTAGAGAGTGAAAAACTGTTTTTT; CDR3 protein: CAISESLTRVESEKLFF
D gene: .; J gene: TRBJ2-1; clone size: .; V gene: TRBV14; CDR3 DNA: TGTGCCAGCAGCCGTCGACTAGTTGGCAATGAGCAGTTCTTC; CDR3 protein: CASSRRLVGNEQFF
D gene: TRBD1; J gene: TRBJ1-5; clone size: .; V gene: TRBV2; CDR3 DNA: TGTGCCAGCAGCTGGGAGAGGGGGCACAGCAATCAGCCCCAGCATTTT; CDR3 protein: CASSWERGHSNQPQHF
D gene: TRBD1; J gene: TRBJ1-1; clone size: .; V gene: TRBV2; CDR3 DNA: TGTGCCAGCGATTTCACTACGGATCGGACAGGGGAAGGCGGGGCTTTCTTT; CDR3 protein: CASDFTTDRTGEGGAFF
D gene: .; J gene: TRBJ2-7; clone size: .; V gene: TRBV7-9; CDR3 DNA: TGTGCCAGCAGCTTAGATACCCCGGACAGTAATTACGAGCAGTACTTC; CDR3 protein: CASSLDTPDSNYEQYF
D gene: TRBD2; J gene: TRBJ2-5; clone size: .; V gene: TRBV5-1; CDR3 DNA: TGCGCCAGCAGCTTGGGGACTAGCGGGAGGGCCTGGGCAGAGACCCAGTACTTC; CDR3 protein: CASSLGTSGRAWAETQYF
D gene: .; J gene: TRBJ2-7; clone size: few; V gene: TRBV29-1; CDR3 DNA: TGCAGCACCAAATCGGGGGCGAACGAGCAGTACTTC; CDR3 protein: CSTKSGANEQYF
D gene: .; J gene: TRBJ2-1; clone size: .; V gene: TRBV13; CDR3 DNA: TGTGCCAGCAGCTTCTTGAATGAGCAGTTCTTC; CDR3 protein: CASSFLNEQFF
D gene: .; J gene: TRBJ1-5; clone size: .; V gene: TRBV5-4; CDR3 DNA: TGTGCCAGCAGCTTGTACGGCGGGGATCAGCCCCAGCATTTT; CDR3 protein: CASSLYGGDQPQHF
D gene: .; J gene: TRBJ2-7; clone size: .; V gene: TRBV27; CDR3 DNA: TGTGCCAGCAGTTTTTGGAGGGGCGACGAGCAGTACTTC; CDR3 protein: CASSFWRGDEQYF
D gene: TRBD2; J gene: TRBJ2-1; clone size: .; V gene: TRBV15; CDR3 DNA: TGTGCCACCAGTGGCGGACTAGCGGGGCTCCGTACTAGGGATGAGCAGTTCTTC; CDR3 protein: CATSGGLAGLRTRDEQFF
D gene: .; J gene: TRBJ1-2; clone size: .; V gene: TRBV7-3; CDR3 DNA: TGTGCCAGCAGCCCCGGGGGGGGTTCCATTGGCTACACCTTC; CDR3 protein: CASSPGGGSIGYTF
D gene: TRBD1; J gene: TRBJ1-1; clone size: .; V gene: TRBV5-1; CDR3 DNA: TGCGCCAGCAGCCTGATCACAGGGGAGGGAACTGAAGCTTTCTTT; CDR3 protein: CASSLITGEGTEAFF
D gene: TRBD2; J gene: TRBJ2-5; clone size: .; V gene: TRBV29-1; CDR3 DNA: TGCAGCGAGGGGGGTAGCGGGAGCGAGACCCAGTACTTC; CDR3 protein: CSEGGSGSETQYF
D gene: .; J gene: TRBJ1-3; clone size: .; V gene: TRBV5-4; CDR3 DNA: TGTGCCAGCAGCCTCTATGCTGGCTCTGGAAACACCATATATTTT; CDR3 protein: CASSLYAGSGNTIYF
D gene: TRBD2; J gene: TRBJ2-5; clone size: .; V gene: TRBV5-4; CDR3 DNA: TGTGCCAGCAGCTCCACTGTAAGCGGGAGGAGGGAGACCCAGTACTTC; CDR3 protein: CASSSTVSGRRETQYF
D gene: .; J gene: TRBJ2-2; clone size: .; V gene: TRBV7-9; CDR3 DNA: TGTGCCAGCAGCCAACGGGGAACCGGGGAGCTGTTTTTT; CDR3 protein: CASSQRGTGELFF
D gene: .; J gene: TRBJ2-5; clone size: .; V gene: TRBV2; CDR3 DNA: TGTGCCAGCAGGGAGGGCAGGGAGACCCAGTACTTC; CDR3 protein: CASREGRETQYF
D gene: TRBD1; J gene: TRBJ2-7; clone size: .; V gene: TRBV6-5; CDR3 DNA: TGTGCCAGCAGTTACCGGGACAGTTCCTACGAGCAGTACTTC; CDR3 protein: CASSYRDSSYEQYF
D gene: .; J gene: TRBJ2-2; clone size: .; V gene: TRBV7-9; CDR3 DNA: TGTGCCAGCAGCTCAACCACAGGGACCGGGGAGCTGTTTTTT; CDR3 protein: CASSSTTGTGELFF
D gene: .; J gene: TRBJ2-7; clone size: once; V gene: TRBV7-2; CDR3 DNA: TGTGCCAGCAGCTTTGGCAAACAGGGCTACGAGCAGTACTTC; CDR3 protein: CASSFGKQGYEQYF
D gene: TRBD1; J gene: TRBJ1-3; clone size: .; V gene: TRBV5-8; CDR3 DNA: TGTGCCAGCAGCTTGGAGCAGGGGGCCTTTTGGGGCTCTGGAAACACCATATATTTT; CDR3 protein: CASSLEQGAFWGSGNTIYF
D gene: TRBD1; J gene: TRBJ1-2; clone size: .; V gene: TRBV9; CDR3 DNA: TGTGCCAGCAGCGGAGGTACAGGGGGCAGATTAAACTATGGCTACACCTTC; CDR3 protein: CASSGGTGGRLNYGYTF
D gene: TRBD1; J gene: TRBJ1-2; clone size: .; V gene: TRBV7-8; CDR3 DNA: TGTGCCAGCAGCTCCTCCCGGACAGGCTATGGCTACACCTTC; CDR3 protein: CASSSSRTGYGYTF
D gene: TRBD1; J gene: TRBJ1-2; clone size: .; V gene: TRBV4-1; CDR3 DNA: TGCGCCAGCAGCCAACCGGGACAGGGGGAAACTAACTATGGCTACACCTTC; CDR3 protein: CASSQPGQGETNYGYTF
D gene: .; J gene: TRBJ2-7; clone size: .; V gene: TRBV4-1; CDR3 DNA: TGCGCCAGCAGCCAAGGGGAAGTACTTGGGCAGTACTTC; CDR3 protein: CASSQGEVLGQYF
D gene: TRBD1; J gene: TRBJ2-7; clone size: once; V gene: TRBV28; CDR3 DNA: TGTGCCTCCCGACAGGGGACCTACGAGCAGTACTTC; CDR3 protein: CASRQGTYEQYF
D gene: TRBD1; J gene: TRBJ1-3; clone size: .; V gene: TRBV6-1; CDR3 DNA: TGTGCCAGCAGGACCTACAGGGGTCGGAACACCATATATTTT; CDR3 protein: CASRTYRGRNTIYF
D gene: .; J gene: TRBJ2-5; clone size: .; V gene: TRBV7-2; CDR3 DNA: TGTGCCAGCAGCTTAGATCACGAGGTAGTGGAGACCCAGTACTTC; CDR3 protein: CASSLDHEVVETQYF
D gene: .; J gene: TRBJ2-3; clone size: .; V gene: TRBV6-1; CDR3 DNA: TGTGCCAGCAGTGACGTCCCCGGGGATACGCAGTATTTT; CDR3 protein: CASSDVPGDTQYF
D gene: TRBD1; J gene: TRBJ1-4; clone size: .; V gene: TRBV6-5; CDR3 DNA: TGTGCCAGCTGGGCAGGGGGCGAAAAACTGTTTTTT; CDR3 protein: CASWAGGEKLFF
D gene: TRBD1; J gene: TRBJ1-2; clone size: .; V gene: TRBV6-5; CDR3 DNA: TGTGCCAGCGCCGACAGGGGTGGCTACACCTTC; CDR3 protein: CASADRGGYTF